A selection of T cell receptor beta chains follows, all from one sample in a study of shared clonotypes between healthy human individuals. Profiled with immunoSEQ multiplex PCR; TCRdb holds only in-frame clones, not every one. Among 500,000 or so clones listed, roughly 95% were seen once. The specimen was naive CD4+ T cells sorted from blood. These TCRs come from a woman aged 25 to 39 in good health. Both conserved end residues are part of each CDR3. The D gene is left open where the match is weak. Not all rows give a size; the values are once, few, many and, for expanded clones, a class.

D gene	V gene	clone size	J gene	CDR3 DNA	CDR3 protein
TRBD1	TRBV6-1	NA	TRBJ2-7	TGTGCCAGCAGTAGGACAGGAGAAAGCTCCTACGAGCAGTACTTC	CASSRTGESSYEQYF
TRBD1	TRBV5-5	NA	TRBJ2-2	TGTGCCAGCAGCCCGGGACAGGGGAACACCGGGGAGCTGTTTTTT	CASSPGQGNTGELFF
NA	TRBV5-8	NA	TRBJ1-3	TGTGCCAGCAGCTTGTGGGTCTCTGGAAACACCATATATTTT	CASSLWVSGNTIYF
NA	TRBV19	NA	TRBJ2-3	TGTGCCAGTAGTAAATTTTTTGGGGTTACAGATACGCAGTATTTT	CASSKFFGVTDTQYF
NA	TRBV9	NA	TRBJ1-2	TGTGCCAGCAGCGCAACGTGGGGACTGAGACTTTCCTATGGCTACACCTTC	CASSATWGLRLSYGYTF
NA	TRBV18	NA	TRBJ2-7	TGTGCCAGCTCACCAAAGGGGGTGACGCCCTACGAGCAGTACTTC	CASSPKGVTPYEQYF
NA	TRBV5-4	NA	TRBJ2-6	TGTGCCAGCAGCTTCGGAGGGGCTGGGGCCAACGTCCTGACTTTC	CASSFGGAGANVLTF
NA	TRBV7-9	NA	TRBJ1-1	TGTGCCAGCGAGATGGGCCCAGGGGAAAACACTGAAGCTTTCTTT	CASEMGPGENTEAFF
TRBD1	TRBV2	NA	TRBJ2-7	TGTGCCAGCAGTGAGATCGGACAGGGCTGGTTCGACGAGCAGTACTTC	CASSEIGQGWFDEQYF
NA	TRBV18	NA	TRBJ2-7	TGTGCCAGCTCACCCTTCGGCGACGACGAGCAGTACTTC	CASSPFGDDEQYF
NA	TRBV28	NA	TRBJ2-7	TGTGCCAGCACCCAGGGATACGAGCAGTACTTC	CASTQGYEQYF
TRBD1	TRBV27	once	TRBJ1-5	TGTGCCAGCAGTCCGACAAACAGGGGGCGCGGGCAGCCCCAGCATTTT	CASSPTNRGRGQPQHF
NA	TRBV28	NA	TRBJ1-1	TGTGCCAGCAGTTTATCTGGGAAACAAGCTTTCTTT	CASSLSGKQAFF
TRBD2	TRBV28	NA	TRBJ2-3	TGTGCCAGCAGTTCCGGGACTAGCGGGAGGCCTATCACGGATACGCAGTATTTT	CASSSGTSGRPITDTQYF
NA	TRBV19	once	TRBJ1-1	TGTGCCAGTAGTACAGGGATACCAGGGTGGAGAGCTTTCTTT	CASSTGIPGWRAFF
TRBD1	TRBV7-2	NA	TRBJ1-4	TGTGCCAGCAGCTTAAGGACAGGACAAGCAACTAATGAAAAACTGTTTTTT	CASSLRTGQATNEKLFF
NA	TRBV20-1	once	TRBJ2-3	TGCAGTGAAGGTACGCAGTATTTT	CSEGTQYF
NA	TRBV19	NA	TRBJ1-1	TGTGCCAGTAGTCCGGATCATAGTGAAGCTTTCTTT	CASSPDHSEAFF
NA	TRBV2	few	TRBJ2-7	TGTGCCAGCACCGTAGCACAGGGCTACGAGCAGTACTTC	CASTVAQGYEQYF
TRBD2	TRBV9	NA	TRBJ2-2	TGTGCCAGCAGCGTAGCTCTAGCGGGAGCGGGAGGGAACACCGGGGAGCTGTTTTTT	CASSVALAGAGGNTGELFF
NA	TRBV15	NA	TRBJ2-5	TGTGCCACCAGCAGGTCTCCAGGGGGGAGAGGAGAGACCCAGTACTTC	CATSRSPGGRGETQYF
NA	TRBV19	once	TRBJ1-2	TGTGCCAGTATTGACCCGGGGGGGGCTCGGCATGGCTACACCTTC	CASIDPGGARHGYTF
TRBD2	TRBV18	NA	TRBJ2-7	TGTGCCAGCTCACCAGGCAGGGCTAGCGGAACCTACGGGCAGTACTTC	CASSPGRASGTYGQYF
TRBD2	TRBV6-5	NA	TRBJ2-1	TGTGCCAGCAGTTACTCAGCGGGGCTGTTGCAGTTCTTC	CASSYSAGLLQFF
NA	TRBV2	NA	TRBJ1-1	TGTGCCAGCATGGTCAAGAACACTGAAGCTTTCTTT	CASMVKNTEAFF
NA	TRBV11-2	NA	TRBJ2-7	TGTGCCAGCAGCAAACAAAGTATAGCGCACGAGCAGTACTTC	CASSKQSIAHEQYF
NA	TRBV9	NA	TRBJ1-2	TGTGCCAGCAGCGTGGAACCGGGACACTCTAAAGACTACTATGGCTACACCTTC	CASSVEPGHSKDYYGYTF
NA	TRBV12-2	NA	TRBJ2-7	TGTGCAAGTCGCTTAGCGGACTGCGTTTGGCGGGGGGGCTTATACGAGCAGTACTTC	CASRLADCVWRGGLYEQYF
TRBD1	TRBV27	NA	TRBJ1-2	TGTGCCAGCTGGGGACAGGGCCACTATGGCTACACCTTC	CASWGQGHYGYTF
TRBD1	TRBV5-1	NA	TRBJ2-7	TGCGCCAGCAATCCCGACAGGGGGCAATACGAGCAGTACTTC	CASNPDRGQYEQYF
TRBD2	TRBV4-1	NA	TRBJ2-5	TGCGCCAGCAGCCGACTAGCGAGCCAAGAGACCCAGTACTTC	CASSRLASQETQYF
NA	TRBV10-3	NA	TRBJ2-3	TGTGCCATCAGTGTTCAAGCTGGCACAGATACGCAGTATTTT	CAISVQAGTDTQYF
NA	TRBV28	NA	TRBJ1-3	TGTGCCAGCAGTTTTGGCAGTGACTTCTCTGGAAACACCATATATTTT	CASSFGSDFSGNTIYF
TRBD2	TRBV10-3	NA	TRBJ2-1	TGTGCCATCGGGTCTAGCGGGAGCTATGAGCAGTTCTTC	CAIGSSGSYEQFF
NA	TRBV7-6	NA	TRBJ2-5	TGTGCCAGCAGCTTCGGACGGGTCGAGACCCAGTACTTC	CASSFGRVETQYF
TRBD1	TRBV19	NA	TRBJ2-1	TGTGCCAGTAGTATTGGACAGGGCTATGAGCAGTTCTTC	CASSIGQGYEQFF
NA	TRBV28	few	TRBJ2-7	TGTGCCAGCAGTACTCGCGAGCAGTACTTC	CASSTREQYF
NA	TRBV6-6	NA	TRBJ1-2	TGTGCCAGCAGTTACTCGGCAGGGTCTTTCGGCTACACCTTC	CASSYSAGSFGYTF
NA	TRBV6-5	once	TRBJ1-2	TGTGCCAGCAGCCGCCCGACCTTTAACTATGGCTACACCTTC	CASSRPTFNYGYTF
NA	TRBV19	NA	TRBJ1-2	TGTGCCAGTAGTATATCCCCGGGGGCCTGGGGAGGCTACACCTTC	CASSISPGAWGGYTF
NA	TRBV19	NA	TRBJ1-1	TGTGCCAGTAGTATAATGGTGGAATTTCCCAAATTTGCTTTCTTT	CASSIMVEFPKFAFF
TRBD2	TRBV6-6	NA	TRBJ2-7	TGTGCCAGCAGAACTAGCGGCTACGAGCAGTACTTC	CASRTSGYEQYF
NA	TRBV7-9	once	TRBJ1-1	TGTGCCAGCAGCCCGGGCCCCCCCGGGACTAACACTGAAGCTTTCTTT	CASSPGPPGTNTEAFF
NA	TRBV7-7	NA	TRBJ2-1	TGTGCCAGCAGCTTCAACCTAGAAGTCAATGAGCAGTTCTTC	CASSFNLEVNEQFF
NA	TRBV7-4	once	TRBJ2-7	TGTGCCAGCAGCTTAGCTTTCATAAAGGTCGGCGGTTATTACGAGCAGTACTTC	CASSLAFIKVGGYYEQYF
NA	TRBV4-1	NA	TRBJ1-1	TGCGCCAGCAGCCAAGAAGGGTTCGCAGGGCGTACTGAAGCTTTCTTT	CASSQEGFAGRTEAFF